This T cell receptor beta chain derives from a study of blood T cell repertoires in COVID-19. Study-wide background: The United States, Italy and Spain provided the acute and convalescent COVID-19 samples. T cells, B-cell-depleted T cells, or PBMCs provided the cDNA or gDNA that served as material.

Authors' analysis steps: The assay estimated nucleated cells by amplifying reference gene primers. The assay was immunoSEQ multiplex PCR, and TCRdb's table has in-frame clones only and misses some. The V and J calls and the clone size are those of that table, but D and trimming were determined from the DNA. Of about 180,000 clones in the sample, more than 70% were seen once. Germline CDR1 is SGDLS and CDR2 is YYNGEE. This CDR3 contains 18 residues. V dropped 0 bases and J dropped 5; count of bases not matched to a gene: 12. Sequenced sample: peripheral blood. The sequence was collected from a woman in her thirties with acute or convalescent COVID-19. The chain carries TRBV9 and TRBJ2-5; 11 nucleotides agree with TRBD2. CDR3: CASSVGLAGGPAGETQYF. The CDR3 DNA is TGTGCCAGCAGCGTAGGTTTAGCGGGAGGGCCGGCGGGGGAGACCCAGTACTTC.